What follows is one T cell receptor (beta chain) and its context. Its antigen is as yet unknown. The record originates from a study of neoadjuvant anti-PD-1 for oral cavity cancer. TCRdb keeps only in-frame clones here, not all; method: immunoSEQ multiplex PCR. The table records some 14,000 clones, roughly 67% of them present only once. Findings and limits, study-wide: Higher pretreatment blood Treg/Th17 ratios correlated with higher pretreatment blood and lower post-treatment tumor TCRbeta clonality.

The ends were cut back, 10 bases at V and 5 bases at J, with 13 bases in the middle. Germline-derived CDR1 and CDR2 are SNHLY and FYNNEI. The CDR3 totals 12 residues. Time point defined: after neoadjuvant nivolumab, at surgical resection. The patients had HPV-negative, locally advanced oral cavity squamous cell carcinoma. Sample: PBMCs, taken after nivolumab (anti-PD-1) treatment. The receptor comes from a person aged 35-79 years with oral cavity squamous cell carcinoma. The chain recombines TRBV2 with TRBJ2-3; D is possibly TRBD1 (6 bases). The CDR3 spells CATTGRQDTQYF. The CDR3 nucleotides are TGTGCCACCACAGGGCGACAAGATACGCAGTATTTT.